The sequence of this T cell receptor beta chain was determined in a study of blood T cell repertoires in COVID-19. The study assigned cohorts using participant-reported clinical history. V was trimmed by 1 base and J by 11 bases, leaving 11 bases between them. The length of the CDR3 is 12 residues. CDR1 is SGHTA, CDR2 FQGNSA, per germline. Study processing details: Nucleated cell number was recorded as an estimate derived from reference gene primer amplification. Assay used: immunoSEQ multiplex PCR; TCRdb lists only in-frame clones, some missing. V and J calls and clone size follow that table, whereas D and trimming were derived from the DNA. This table holds about 480,000 clones, approximately 90% found once.

Sequencing was performed on PBMCs or T cells enriched from blood (not recorded which). The receptor's source is a woman aged 40 to 50 who had recovered from COVID-19. The rearrangement links TRBV7-2 to TRBJ1-1, with a possible D match to TRBD1 (6 bases). The CDR3 here is CASSLVAGAAFF. In DNA, the CDR3 is TGTGCCAGCAGCTTAGTTGCAGGGGCCGCTTTCTTT.